Shown below are 29 T cell receptor beta chains from a single sample sequenced in a study of T cells after yellow fever vaccination. TCRdb reprocessed the 5' RACE reads with MiXCR, giving one entry per CDR3 protein. The profile shows a few hundred thousand distinct CDR3 sequences, 18% of them singletons. Sample: PBMCs, taken before the yellow fever booster vaccination. The receptors originated from a man aged 18-30 years who received the YFV17D yellow fever vaccine.

V usage is TRBV6-5 and J usage is TRBJ1-2, with 7 bases lining up with TRBD1. The trim removed 8 bases at V and 5 bases at J, leaving 8 bases unmatched. Looked up from germline, CDR1 is MNHEY and CDR2 is SVGAGI. CDR3 length equals 13 residues. The CDR3 loop reads CASGRGRGYGYTF. In DNA, the CDR3 is TGTGCCAGCGGGAGGGGGCGCGGGTATGGCTACACCTTC.

This clonotype was detected a few times. The genes are TRBV7-9 and TRBJ2-7, with 8 bases matching TRBD1. The V segment lost 5 bases and the J segment 5 bases; nucleotides outside the gene matches: 5. Germline V gives CDR1 SEHNR, CDR2 FQNEAQ (reference sequence). There are 13 residues in the CDR3. CDR3 DNA: TGTGCCAGCAGCGGGGGACAGGCAAACGAGCAGTACGTC. Amino acids: CASSGGQANEQYV.

This clonotype was found a few times. The V gene is TRBV4-3, the J gene TRBJ1-2; D is undetermined. This CDR3 spans 20 amino acids. Trimming shortened V by 0 bases and J by 4 bases, and 27 bases separated the two germline ends. CDR1 and CDR2 (germline): LGHNA, YSLEER. CDR3 bases: TGCGCCAGCAGCCAAGAGTACGCGACCCCCCGGGCCCAAACCTCCTATGGCTACACCTTC. Residues: CASSQEYATPRAQTSYGYTF.

This chain joins TRBV5-1 and TRBJ1-1, with a weak D call TRBD1 (6 bases). The germline CDR1 and CDR2 sequences are SGHRS and YFSETQ. The CDR3 totals 17 residues. V was clipped by 0 bases and J by 0 bases, with 15 bases between them. CDR3 DNA: TGCGCCAGCAGCTTGGGGGGGCCCTTTTCTATGAACACTGAAGCTTTCTTT. As protein: CASSLGGPFSMNTEAFF.

In this sample, this clonotype turned up a few times. The chain is built from TRBV12-3 or TRBV12-4 and TRBJ1-2; D perhaps matches TRBD1 (5 bases). The length of the CDR3 is 12 residues. The V gene lost 6 bases and the J gene lost 7 bases, with 12 bases spanning the gap. DNA for the CDR3: TGTGCCAGCAGCCTCATGGGGGTTGGCTACACCTTC. It is translated as CASSLMGVGYTF.

This chain joins TRBV7-7 and TRBJ2-1; no definite D call. Germline V gene sequence: CDR1 SSHAT, CDR2 FNYEAQ (reference sequence). This CDR3 has 16 amino acids. V lost 5 bases and J lost 2, with 16 bases in between. The CDR3: CASSRMGSVPYNEQFF. The CDR3 nucleotides are TGTGCCAGCAGCCGAATGGGGTCAGTGCCCTACAATGAGCAGTTCTTC.

The chain combines TRBV14 with TRBJ1-1; no clear D gene. Trimming removed 1 base from V and 2 bases from J, with 8 bases in between. The CDR3 spans 14 residues. From germline, CDR1 is SGHDN and CDR2 FVKESK. For the CDR3, the DNA is TGTGCCAGCAGCCAAGTGTGGGCTAACACTGAAGCTTTCTTT. Translating gives CASSQVWANTEAFF. Combining the CDR3 with reference TRBV14 and TRBJ1-1 gives the whole variable domain EAGVTQFPSHSVIEKGQTVTLRCDPISGHDNLYWYRRVMGKEIKFLLHFVKESKQDESGMPNNRFLAERTGGTYSTLKVQPAELEDSGVYFCASSQVWANTEAFFGQGTRLTVV.

The rearrangement joins TRBV6-2 or TRBV6-3 to TRBJ2-2; D ambiguous. The CDR3 is 12 amino acids. The germline V and J ends were trimmed by 7 bases and 1 base, with 4 bases remaining between them. The V gene's germline CDR1 is MNHEY and CDR2 SVGEGT. The CDR3 sequence: CASTRNTGELFF. Written as DNA, the CDR3 is TGTGCCAGCACACGGAACACCGGGGAGCTGTTTTTT.

V is TRBV12-3 or TRBV12-4 and J is TRBJ1-5; 7 bases are shared with TRBD1. V dropped 5 bases and J dropped 5; count of bases not matched to a gene: 9. The CDR3 length is 15 residues. The CDR3 spells CASSQRQGGDQPQHF. The CDR3, as DNA: TGTGCCAGCAGTCAACGACAGGGCGGCGATCAGCCCCAGCATTTT.

V and J are TRBV27 and TRBJ2-3; 7 nucleotides align to TRBD2. The CDR3 runs to 14 residues. J was trimmed by 1 base and V by 6 bases; bases with no gene match: 4. The germline V gene encodes CDR1 MNHEY and CDR2 SMNVEV (reference sequence). The CDR3 here is CASRGTTRTDTQYF. The CDR3 DNA is TGTGCCAGCAGGGGGACTACCCGCACAGATACGCAGTATTTT.

The chain combines TRBV3-1 with TRBJ2-7; D remains ambiguous. V gave up 10 bases and J gave up 6 bases, with 16 bases separating them. CDR3 length: 12 residues. Per the germline V gene, CDR1 is LGHDT and CDR2 is YNNKEL (reference sequence). The CDR3 region is CATQVGQSEQYF. CDR3 DNA: TGTGCCACCCAAGTTGGGCAGAGCGAGCAGTACTTC.

This sequence joins TRBV5-6 and TRBJ2-7; no reliable D call. From germline, CDR1 is SGHDT and CDR2 YYEEEE. This CDR3 has 13 amino acids. Trimming removed 4 bases at V and 3 bases at J, with 11 bases between. Here the CDR3 DNA reads TGTGCCAGCAGCCGCCTTCTGGGCTACGAGCAGTACTTC. Amino acid sequence: CASSRLLGYEQYF.

Written as DNA, the CDR3 is TGCGCCAGCAGCGTCGTGGGGGGCACGACAGATACGCAGTATTTT. Its translation: CASSVVGGTTDTQYF. The chain has TRBV5-1 and TRBJ2-3; the D call may be TRBD1 or TRBD2 (6 bases each). Trimming left V 4 bases short and J 3 bases short, with 15 bases between. The CDR3 is made up of 15 amino acids. The V gene's germline CDR1 is SGHRS and CDR2 YFSETQ. Looking up the rest from reference TRBV5-1 and TRBJ2-3 gives the full variable domain: KAGVTQTPRYLIKTRGQQVTLSCSPISGHRSVSWYQQTPGQGLQFLFEYFSETQRNKGNFPGRFSGRQFSNSRSEMNVSTLELGDSALYLCASSVVGGTTDTQYFGPGTRLTVL.

The genes are TRBV4-1 and TRBJ2-5, with D possibly being TRBD1 (5 bases). Germline V CDR1 and CDR2: MGHRA, YSYEKL. The CDR3 runs 14 residues. The V gene lost 1 base and the J gene lost 5 bases, with 11 bases spanning the gap. The CDR3 region has the DNA TGCGCCAGCAGCCAAGTAGGGGAAGGGGAGACCCAGTACTTC. Its translation: CASSQVGEGETQYF.

This clonotype was found a few times. The rearrangement joins TRBV20-1 to TRBJ2-3, with TRBD2 as a possible D gene (7 bases). V was cut by 0 bases and J by 4 bases, with 14 bases left in between. The CDR3 runs to 15 residues. Germline loops: CDR1 DFQATT, CDR2 SNEGSKA (reference sequence). CDR3 in amino acids: CSARDPRGAADTQYF. The CDR3 DNA sequence: TGCAGTGCTAGAGATCCCCGGGGGGCGGCAGATACGCAGTATTTT.

This clonotype appeared a few times. The V gene is TRBV7-2, the J gene TRBJ1-1, with no clear D. With 2 bases removed from V and 7 bases from J, the gap between germline ends came to 11 bases. The CDR3 covers 13 residues. Germline CDR1 reads SGHTA; CDR2 reads FQGNSA. The CDR3 sequence is CASSLIGRGEAFF. The CDR3 DNA sequence: TGTGCCAGCAGCTTAATAGGGCGTGGTGAAGCTTTCTTT.

A few counts support this clonotype. The CDR3 sequence is CASSPIGAAHNAETQYF. CDR3 nucleotide sequence: TGTGCCAGCAGTCCGATCGGGGCAGCCCACAACGCAGAGACCCAGTACTTC. The chain joins TRBV3-1 to TRBJ2-5; D could derive from TRBD1 or TRBD2 (5 bases each). The germline V and J ends were trimmed by 6 bases and 4 bases, with 24 bases remaining between them. Germline values: CDR1 LGHDT, CDR2 YNNKEL (reference sequence). CDR3 size: 17 residues.

This clonotype was seen a few times. V usage is TRBV19 and J usage is TRBJ2-7, with TRBD1 as a possible D gene (5 bases). The V end was cut by 3 bases, the J end by 2 bases, with 14 bases between. The length of the CDR3 is 15 residues. Germline lookup yields CDR1 LNHDA and CDR2 SQIVND (reference sequence). The CDR3 protein is CASSIQDSLTYEQYF. CDR3 coding DNA: TGTGCCAGTAGTATTCAAGACAGTCTCACCTACGAGCAGTACTTC.

Concerning this clonotype itself: A read error may produce the germline difference seen at one junction end. J is TRBJ1-3 and V is TRBV18; the D is unclear. The CDR3 totals 12 residues. Germline V gene lookup returns CDR1 KGHSH and CDR2 LQKENI. CDR3 DNA sequence: TGTGCCAGCTCACCAGAGGGAACCACCATATATTTT. Translating it yields CASSPEGTTIYF.

In this sample, this clonotype turned up a few times. The gene calls are TRBV5-1 and TRBJ2-2; 8 bases align to TRBD1. CDR3 length: 15 amino acids. Germline V gene sequence: CDR1 SGHRS, CDR2 YFSETQ. V lost 4 bases to trimming and J lost 4 bases; unmatched junction nucleotides: 6. CDR3 DNA: TGCGCCAGCAGCCAATGGACAGGGCGCACCGGGGAGCTGTTTTTT. It specifies CASSQWTGRTGELFF.

This clonotype was counted between two and nine times. This chain uses TRBV6-2 or TRBV6-3 with TRBJ1-5, with 11 bases identical to TRBD1. Germline V gene sequence: CDR1 MNHEY, CDR2 SVGEGT. The CDR3 is 14 residues long. The ends lost 10 bases at V and 0 bases at J; junction bases unmatched: 2. The chain's CDR3 is CATGQGASNQPQHF. The CDR3 coding sequence is TGTGCCACCGGACAGGGGGCTAGCAATCAGCCCCAGCATTTT.

The CDR3 region is CASSSPIRSYEQYF. The CDR3 DNA is TGTGCCAGCAGCTCCCCAATCAGGTCCTACGAGCAGTACTTC. The chain combines TRBV7-2 with TRBJ2-7; D is unresolved. Trimming removed 4 bases at V and 1 base at J, with 11 bases between. The CDR3 runs to 14 residues. The V gene's germline CDR1 is SGHTA and CDR2 FQGNSA.

CDR3 bases: TGCGCCAGCAGCACGGGACAGGGCAAAAGCTATGGCTACACCTTC. Translation gives CASSTGQGKSYGYTF. The V and J genes are TRBV5-1 and TRBJ1-2; 9 bases are shared with TRBD1. J gave up 4 bases and V 4 bases, and 8 bases lay outside the gene matches. The germline V gene has CDR1 SGHRS and CDR2 YFSETQ. This CDR3 is built from 15 residues.

This clonotype has a handful of counts. The rearrangement uses TRBV7-9 and TRBJ1-4; a weak D match, TRBD1 (5 bases). CDR3 length equals 16 residues. V was trimmed by 8 bases and J by 0 bases, leaving 16 bases between them. Looked up from germline, CDR1 is SEHNR and CDR2 is FQNEAQ (reference sequence). The CDR3 region has the DNA TGTGCCAGCGTGACAGTTCCCTCTGCAACTAATGAAAAACTGTTTTTT. As protein: CASVTVPSATNEKLFF.

This clonotype was seen ten or more times. As DNA, the CDR3 is TGCAGTGCTAGCCCGGACACCTACTATGGCTACACCTTC. It yields the protein CSASPDTYYGYTF. J is TRBJ1-2 and V is TRBV20-1; weak D call: TRBD1 (5 bases). In germline, CDR1 is DFQATT, CDR2 SNEGSKA (reference sequence). V was cut by 3 bases and J by 3 bases, with 11 bases left in between. The CDR3 has 13 amino acids.

The J gene is TRBJ1-1, the V gene TRBV7-2, with a weak D call TRBD1 (6 bases). V was cut by 6 bases and J by 1 base, with 15 bases left in between. In germline, CDR1 is SGHTA, CDR2 FQGNSA. The CDR3 consists of 15 residues. The CDR3 loop is CASRIRGAKNTEAFF. The DNA for the CDR3 is TGTGCCAGCAGGATTCGGGGGGCCAAGAACACTGAAGCTTTCTTT.

A few counts support this clonotype. The V and J genes are TRBV7-3 and TRBJ2-1; the D gene is possibly TRBD2 (5 bases). Trimming took 0 bases from V and 0 from J, leaving 18 bases between them. CDR1 is SGHTA and CDR2 is FQGTGA in the germline V gene. CDR3 size: 19 residues. The CDR3: CASSLTARSEVNSYNEQFF. The CDR3 DNA reads TGTGCCAGCAGCTTAACGGCCAGGTCGGAGGTTAACTCCTACAATGAGCAGTTCTTC.

The chain is built from TRBV6-5 and TRBJ1-5; the D gene is possibly TRBD1 (6 bases). V lost 0 bases and J lost 2, with 14 bases in between. The CDR3 totals 17 residues. CDR1 and CDR2 from the germline V gene are MNHEY and SVGAGI. As DNA, the CDR3 is TGTGCCAGCAGTTACTCAGCGATGGGGGCCGGCAATCAGCCCCAGCATTTT. This sequence encodes CASSYSAMGAGNQPQHF.

This clonotype was detected only a few times. The DNA of the CDR3 is TGTGCCAGCAGCCGGACTTCACAAGAGGAGCTGTTTTTT. Its protein product is CASSRTSQEELFF. The chain recombines TRBV3-1 with TRBJ2-2; the D gene is possibly TRBD2 (5 bases). The germline V and J ends were trimmed by 4 bases and 10 bases, with 13 bases remaining between them. This CDR3 is 13 amino acids long. Germline V gene data show CDR1 as LGHDT and CDR2 as YNNKEL (reference sequence).